This TCR beta chain was retrieved from a study of cytomegalovirus exposure and HLA in healthy donors. Germline CDR1 and CDR2: MGHDK and SYGVNS. The CDR3 covers 12 residues. V dropped 5 bases and J dropped 2 bases, with 6 bases sitting between them. The PCR ran on 60 Vbeta and 13 Jbeta primers. Per the original data handling: In a later analysis, 60 million to 90 million unique TCR beta chains included roughly 11 million shared by two or more donors. Sequenced by immunoSEQ multiplex PCR; TCRdb stores in-frame clones only, minus some. V and J calls and clone size are those listed in that table; D and trimming were worked out from the DNA. The profile covers 150,000 to 200,000 clones, with around 68% appearing a single time and approximately 1.3% taken by the ten largest.

Sequenced: PBMCs. This chain links TRBV25-1 with TRBJ1-2; no clear D. The source is a man in his forties or fifties in good health and CMV-seronegative. The CDR3 loop reads CASSLRNYGYTF. The DNA of the CDR3 is TGTGCCAGCAGTTTACGGAACTATGGCTACACCTTC.